The table lists the clone carrying this TCR beta chain with a few counts. Its antigen is not known. TCRdb used MiXCR to reprocess the reads, holding one entry per CDR3 protein. This table holds roughly 720,000 distinct CDR3 sequences, about a third found once. V shed 5 bases, J shed 4 bases, and the junction held 7 bases outside the gene matches. This CDR3 is built from 15 residues. CDR1 SGHAT and CDR2 FQNNGV come from the germline V gene. The sample comes from a study of T cell repertoires in cytomegalovirus infection. The overall study: Both CMV infection and a matching HLA type were indicated by public TCR beta signatures. General study findings and limits: CMV-specific HLA-C-restricted TCR beta clonotypes dominated the ex vivo response. Frequencies of public TCR beta families were cumulated, and this identified carriers of CMV plus the relevant HLA.

The receptor's source is a human donor in good health (CMV status not recorded). Some clones in this sample may be carry-over from other donors' samples. The genes are TRBV11-2 and TRBJ2-2, with 7 bases aligning to TRBD2. Input material: PBMCs. The CDR3: CASSLGLGSTGELFF. As DNA, the CDR3 is TGTGCCAGCAGCCTTGGACTAGGCAGCACCGGGGAGCTGTTTTTT.